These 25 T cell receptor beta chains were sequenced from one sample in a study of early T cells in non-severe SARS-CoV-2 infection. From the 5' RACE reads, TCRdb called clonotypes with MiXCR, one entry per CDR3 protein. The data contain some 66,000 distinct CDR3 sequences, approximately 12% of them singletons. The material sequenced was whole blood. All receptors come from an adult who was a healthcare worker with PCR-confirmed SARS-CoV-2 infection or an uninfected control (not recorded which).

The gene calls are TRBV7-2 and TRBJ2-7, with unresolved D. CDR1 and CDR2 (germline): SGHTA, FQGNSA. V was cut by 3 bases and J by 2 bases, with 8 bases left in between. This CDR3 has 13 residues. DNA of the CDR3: TGTGCCAGCAGCTTCCCTACCACCTACGAGCAGTACTTC. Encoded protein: CASSFPTTYEQYF.

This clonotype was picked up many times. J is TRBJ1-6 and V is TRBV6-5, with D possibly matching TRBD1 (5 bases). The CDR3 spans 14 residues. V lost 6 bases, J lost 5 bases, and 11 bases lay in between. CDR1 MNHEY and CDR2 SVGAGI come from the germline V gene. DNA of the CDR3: TGTGCCAGCAGGCCCGGGACGGATAATTCACCCCTCCACTTT. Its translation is CASRPGTDNSPLHF.

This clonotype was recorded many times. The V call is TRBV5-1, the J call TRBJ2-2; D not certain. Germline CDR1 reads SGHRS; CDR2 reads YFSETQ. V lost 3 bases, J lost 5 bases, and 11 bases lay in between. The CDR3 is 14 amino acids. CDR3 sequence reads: CASSSGGTTGELFF. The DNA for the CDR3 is TGCGCCAGCAGCTCTGGTGGAACTACCGGGGAGCTGTTTTTT.

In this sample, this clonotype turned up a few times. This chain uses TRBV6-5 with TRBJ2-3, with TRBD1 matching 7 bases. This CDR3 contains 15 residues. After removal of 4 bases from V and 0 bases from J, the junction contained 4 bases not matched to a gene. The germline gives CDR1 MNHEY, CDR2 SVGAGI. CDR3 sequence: CASSSQGQSTDTQYF. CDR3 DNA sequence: TGTGCCAGCAGTTCACAGGGGCAAAGCACAGATACGCAGTATTTT.

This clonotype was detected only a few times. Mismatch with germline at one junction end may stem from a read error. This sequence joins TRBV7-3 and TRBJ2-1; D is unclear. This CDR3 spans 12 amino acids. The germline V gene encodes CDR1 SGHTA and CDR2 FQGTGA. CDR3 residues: CASSLIVGERFF. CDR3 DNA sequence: TGTGCCAGCAGCTTAATCGTCGGTGAGCGGTTCTTC.

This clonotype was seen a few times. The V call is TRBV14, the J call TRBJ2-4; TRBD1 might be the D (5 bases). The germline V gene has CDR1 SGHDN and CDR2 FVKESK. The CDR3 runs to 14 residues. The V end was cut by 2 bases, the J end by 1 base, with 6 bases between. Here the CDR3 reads CASSQSGAKNIQYF. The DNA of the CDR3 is TGTGCCAGCAGCCAATCAGGGGCCAAAAACATTCAGTACTTC.

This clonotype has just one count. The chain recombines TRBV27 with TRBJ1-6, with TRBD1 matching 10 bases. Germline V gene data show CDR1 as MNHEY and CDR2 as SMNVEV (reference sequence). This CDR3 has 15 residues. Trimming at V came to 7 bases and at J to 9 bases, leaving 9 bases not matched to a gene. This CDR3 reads CASMPLGQGSSPLHF. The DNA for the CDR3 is TGTGCCAGCATGCCCTTGGGACAGGGGAGTTCACCCCTCCACTTT.

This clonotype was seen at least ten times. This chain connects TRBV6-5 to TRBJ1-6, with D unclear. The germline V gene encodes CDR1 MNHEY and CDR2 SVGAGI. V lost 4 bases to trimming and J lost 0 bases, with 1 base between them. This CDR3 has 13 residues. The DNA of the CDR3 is TGTGCCAGCAGTTCCTCCTATAATTCACCCCTCCACTTT. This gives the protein CASSSSYNSPLHF.

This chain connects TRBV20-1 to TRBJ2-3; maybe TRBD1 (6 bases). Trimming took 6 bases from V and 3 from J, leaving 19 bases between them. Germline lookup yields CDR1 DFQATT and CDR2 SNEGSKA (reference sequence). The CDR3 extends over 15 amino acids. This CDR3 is CSASGQKKRTDTQYF. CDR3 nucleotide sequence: TGCAGTGCGAGCGGACAGAAAAAAAGGACAGATACGCAGTATTTT.

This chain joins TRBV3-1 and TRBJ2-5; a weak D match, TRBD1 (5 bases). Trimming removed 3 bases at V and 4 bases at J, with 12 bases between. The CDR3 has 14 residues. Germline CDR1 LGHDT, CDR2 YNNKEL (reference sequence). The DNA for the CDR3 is TGTGCCAGCAGCCAGTTTATGGGGCGAGAGACCCAGTACTTC. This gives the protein CASSQFMGRETQYF.

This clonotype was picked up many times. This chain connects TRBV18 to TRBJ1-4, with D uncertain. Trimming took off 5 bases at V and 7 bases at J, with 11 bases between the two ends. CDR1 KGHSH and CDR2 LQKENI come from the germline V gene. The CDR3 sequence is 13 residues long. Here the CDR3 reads CASSTTAGEKLFF. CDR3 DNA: TGTGCCAGCTCAACTACGGCGGGTGAAAAACTGTTTTTT. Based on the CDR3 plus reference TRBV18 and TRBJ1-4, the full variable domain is NAGVMQNPRHLVRRRGQEARLRCSPMKGHSHVYWYRQLPEEGLKFMVYLQKENIIDESGMPKERFSAEFPKEGPSILRIQQVVRGDSAAYFCASSTTAGEKLFFGSGTQLSVL.

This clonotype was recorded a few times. The CDR3 loop reads CASSFSQINAPDTQYF. CDR3 nucleotides: TGTGCCAGCAGCTTCTCACAGATAAATGCGCCAGATACGCAGTATTTT. V usage is TRBV13 and J usage is TRBJ2-3; D ambiguous. With 3 bases removed from V and 4 bases from J, the gap between germline ends came to 17 bases. CDR1 and CDR2 from the germline V gene are PRHDT and FYEKMQ (reference sequence). CDR3 length: 16 amino acids.

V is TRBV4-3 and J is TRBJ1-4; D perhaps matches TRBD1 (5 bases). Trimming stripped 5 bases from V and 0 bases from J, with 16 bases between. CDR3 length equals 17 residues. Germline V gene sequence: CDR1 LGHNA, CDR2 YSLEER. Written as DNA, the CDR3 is TGCGCCAGCAGCAACATGGCCGGGACGACAACTAATGAAAAACTGTTTTTT. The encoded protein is CASSNMAGTTTNEKLFF.

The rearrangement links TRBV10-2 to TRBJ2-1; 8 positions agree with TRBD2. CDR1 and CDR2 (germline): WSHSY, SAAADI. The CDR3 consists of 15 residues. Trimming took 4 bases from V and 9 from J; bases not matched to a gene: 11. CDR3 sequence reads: CASSGSGVGRSEQFF. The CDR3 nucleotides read TGCGCCAGCAGTGGTAGCGGGGTGGGGAGGAGTGAGCAGTTCTTC.

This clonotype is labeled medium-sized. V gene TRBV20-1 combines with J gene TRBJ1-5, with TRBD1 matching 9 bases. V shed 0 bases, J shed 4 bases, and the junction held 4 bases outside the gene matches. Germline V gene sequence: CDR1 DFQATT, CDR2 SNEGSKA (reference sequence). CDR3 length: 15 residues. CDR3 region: CSARDWGTGNQPQHF. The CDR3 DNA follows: TGCAGTGCTAGAGATTGGGGGACAGGGAATCAGCCCCAGCATTTT.

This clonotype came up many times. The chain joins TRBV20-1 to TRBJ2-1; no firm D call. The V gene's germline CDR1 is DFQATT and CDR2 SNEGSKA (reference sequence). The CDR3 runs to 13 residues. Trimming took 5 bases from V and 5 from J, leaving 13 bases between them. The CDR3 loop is CSAPTPVHNEQFF. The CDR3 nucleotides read TGCAGTGCTCCTACCCCGGTTCACAATGAGCAGTTCTTC.

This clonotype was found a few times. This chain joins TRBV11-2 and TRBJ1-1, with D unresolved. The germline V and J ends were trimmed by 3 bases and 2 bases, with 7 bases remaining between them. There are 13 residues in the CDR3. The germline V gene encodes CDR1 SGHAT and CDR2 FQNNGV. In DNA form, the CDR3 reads TGTGCCAGCAGCTTCCAGAGCAACACTGAAGCTTTCTTT. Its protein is CASSFQSNTEAFF.

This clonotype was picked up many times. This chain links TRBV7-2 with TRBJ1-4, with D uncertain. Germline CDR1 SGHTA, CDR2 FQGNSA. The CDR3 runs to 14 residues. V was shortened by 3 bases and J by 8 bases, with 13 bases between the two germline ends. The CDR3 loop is CASSFDGLSEKLFF. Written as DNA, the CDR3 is TGTGCCAGCAGCTTCGACGGACTTTCGGAAAAACTGTTTTTT.

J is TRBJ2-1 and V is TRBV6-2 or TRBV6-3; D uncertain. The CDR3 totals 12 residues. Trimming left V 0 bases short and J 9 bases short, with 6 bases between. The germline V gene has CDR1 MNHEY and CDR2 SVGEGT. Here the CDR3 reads CASSYSVGEQFF. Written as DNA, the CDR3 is TGTGCCAGCAGTTACTCAGTCGGTGAGCAGTTCTTC.

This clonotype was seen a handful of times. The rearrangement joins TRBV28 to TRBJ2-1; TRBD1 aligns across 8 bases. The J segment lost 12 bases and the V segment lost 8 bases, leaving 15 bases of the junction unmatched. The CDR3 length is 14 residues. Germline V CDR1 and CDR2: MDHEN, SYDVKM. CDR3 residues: CASSIPGGVPAQFF. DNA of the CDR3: TGTGCCAGCTCGATTCCAGGGGGCGTTCCTGCGCAGTTCTTC.

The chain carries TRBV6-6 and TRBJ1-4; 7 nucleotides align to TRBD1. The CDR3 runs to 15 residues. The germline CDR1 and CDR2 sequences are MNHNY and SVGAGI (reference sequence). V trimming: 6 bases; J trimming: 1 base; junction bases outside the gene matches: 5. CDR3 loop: CASRGRQGTNEKLFF. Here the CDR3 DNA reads TGTGCCAGCAGGGGACGACAGGGAACTAATGAAAAACTGTTTTTT.

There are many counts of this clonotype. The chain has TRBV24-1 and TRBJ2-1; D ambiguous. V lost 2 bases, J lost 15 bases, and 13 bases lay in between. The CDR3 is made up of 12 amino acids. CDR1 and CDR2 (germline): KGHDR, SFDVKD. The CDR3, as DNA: TGTGCCACCAGTGATTACGGACGGGTCTGGTTCTTC. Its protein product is CATSDYGRVWFF.

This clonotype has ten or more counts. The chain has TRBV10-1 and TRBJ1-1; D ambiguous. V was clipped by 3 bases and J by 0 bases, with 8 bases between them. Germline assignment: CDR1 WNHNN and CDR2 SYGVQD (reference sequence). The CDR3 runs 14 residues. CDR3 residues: CASSDGSLNTEAFF. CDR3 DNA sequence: TGCGCCAGCAGTGATGGCAGTCTGAACACTGAAGCTTTCTTT.

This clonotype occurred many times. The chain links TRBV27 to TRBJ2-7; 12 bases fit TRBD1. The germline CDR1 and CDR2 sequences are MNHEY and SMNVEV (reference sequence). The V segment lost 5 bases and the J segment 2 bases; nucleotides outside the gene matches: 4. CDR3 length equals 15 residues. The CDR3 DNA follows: TGTGCCAGCAGTCCGGGACAGGGGGCGGCCTACGAGCAGTACTTC. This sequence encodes CASSPGQGAAYEQYF.

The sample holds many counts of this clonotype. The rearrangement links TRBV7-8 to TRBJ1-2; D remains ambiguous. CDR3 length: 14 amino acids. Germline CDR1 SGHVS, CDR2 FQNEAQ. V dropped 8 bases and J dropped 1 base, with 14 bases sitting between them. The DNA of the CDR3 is TGTGCCAGCGGCGGATTATCGATTAACTATGGCTACACCTTC. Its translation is CASGGLSINYGYTF.